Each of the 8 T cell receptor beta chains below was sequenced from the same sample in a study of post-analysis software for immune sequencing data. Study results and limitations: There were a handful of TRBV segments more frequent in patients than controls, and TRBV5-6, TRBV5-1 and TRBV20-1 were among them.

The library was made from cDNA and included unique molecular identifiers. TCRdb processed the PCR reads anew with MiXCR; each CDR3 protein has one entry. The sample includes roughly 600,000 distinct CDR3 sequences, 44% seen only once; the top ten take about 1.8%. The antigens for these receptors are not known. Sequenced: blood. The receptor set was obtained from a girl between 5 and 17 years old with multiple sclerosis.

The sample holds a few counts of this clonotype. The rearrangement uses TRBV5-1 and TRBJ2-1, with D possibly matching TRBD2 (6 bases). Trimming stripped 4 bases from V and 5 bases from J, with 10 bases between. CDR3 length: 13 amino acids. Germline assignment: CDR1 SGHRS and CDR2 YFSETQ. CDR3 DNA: TGCGCCAGCAGCCCGGGGGTGGACAATGAGCAGTTCTTC. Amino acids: CASSPGVDNEQFF.

Here the CDR3 reads CASTREGGFYNEQFF. For the CDR3, the DNA is TGTGCCAGCACCCGCGAGGGAGGGTTCTACAATGAGCAGTTCTTC. The chain links TRBV11-1 to TRBJ2-1, with 7 bases lining up with TRBD2. Germline V gene lookup returns CDR1 SGHAT and CDR2 FQDESV (reference sequence). The V gene end was trimmed by 7 bases and the J gene end by 3 bases; junction bases not matched to a gene: 9. The length of the CDR3 is 15 residues.

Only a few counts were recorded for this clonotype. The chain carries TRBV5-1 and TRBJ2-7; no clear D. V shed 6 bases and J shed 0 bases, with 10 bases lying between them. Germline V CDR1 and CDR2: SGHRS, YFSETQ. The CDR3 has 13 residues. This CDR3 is CASTPVTSYEQYF. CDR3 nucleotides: TGCGCCAGCACACCGGTCACCTCCTACGAGCAGTACTTC.

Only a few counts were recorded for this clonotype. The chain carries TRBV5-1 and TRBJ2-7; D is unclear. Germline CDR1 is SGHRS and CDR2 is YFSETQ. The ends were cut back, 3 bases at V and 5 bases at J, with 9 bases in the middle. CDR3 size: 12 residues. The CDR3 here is CASSSSGNEQYF. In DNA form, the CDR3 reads TGCGCCAGCAGCTCATCAGGCAACGAGCAGTACTTC.

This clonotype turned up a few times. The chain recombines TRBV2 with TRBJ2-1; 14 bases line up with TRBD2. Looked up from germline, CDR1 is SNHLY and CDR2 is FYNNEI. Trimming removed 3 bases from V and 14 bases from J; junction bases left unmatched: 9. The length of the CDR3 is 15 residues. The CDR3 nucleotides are TGTGCCAGCAGTGAGGACGGGACTAGCGGGAGTAGGAAGTTCTTC. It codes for CASSEDGTSGSRKFF.

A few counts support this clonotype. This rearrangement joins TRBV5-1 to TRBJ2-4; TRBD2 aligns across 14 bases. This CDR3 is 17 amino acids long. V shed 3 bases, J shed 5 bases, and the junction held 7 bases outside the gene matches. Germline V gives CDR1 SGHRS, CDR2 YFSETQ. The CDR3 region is CASSWGLAGVRENIQYF. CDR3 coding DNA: TGCGCCAGCAGCTGGGGACTAGCGGGGGTCAGGGAAAACATTCAGTACTTC.

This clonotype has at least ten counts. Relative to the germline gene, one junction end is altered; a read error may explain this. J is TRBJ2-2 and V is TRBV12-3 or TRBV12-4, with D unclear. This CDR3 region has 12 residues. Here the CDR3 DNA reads TGTGCCAGCAGCTTAGGAACCGGGGAGCTGTTTTTT. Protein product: CASSLGTGELFF.

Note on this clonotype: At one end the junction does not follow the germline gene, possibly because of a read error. The CDR3 DNA reads TGCGCCAGCAACCAAGATCGGACTAGCGGGAGACTGGGGAATGAGCAGTTCTTC. It yields the protein CASNQDRTSGRLGNEQFF. The rearrangement uses TRBV4-1 and TRBJ2-1, with 13 bases aligning to TRBD2. Germline V gives CDR1 MGHRA, CDR2 YSYEKL. The CDR3 contains 18 residues.